The 7 T cell receptor beta chains presented below share a single source sample, sequenced in a study of T cell responses to AZD1222 COVID-19 vaccine. The table came from immunoSEQ multiplex PCR; TCRdb's copy has only in-frame clones and leaves some out. The repertoire has 70,000 or so clones, around nine tenths of them found once; the top ten carry approximately 25%. The specimen was peripheral blood, collected on day 0 of AZD1222 vaccination. The receptors here all came from an adult in good health.

V and J are TRBV18 and TRBJ1-1; D is uncertain. CDR3 size: 16 residues. CDR1 is KGHSH and CDR2 is LQKENI in the germline V gene. The germline V and J ends were trimmed by 2 bases and 5 bases, with 18 bases remaining between them. The DNA for the CDR3 is TGTGCCAGCTCACCAGGTGTACGGGAGGGAGGAACTGAAGCTTTCTTT. Residues: CASSPGVREGGTEAFF.

The chain couples TRBV2 to TRBJ2-1; 7 positions match TRBD2. Trimming at V came to 7 bases and at J to 1 base, leaving 4 bases not matched to a gene. The CDR3 consists of 14 residues. Germline values: CDR1 SNHLY, CDR2 FYNNEI. CDR3 nucleotide sequence: TGTGCCAGCAACCCGGGGGGTTCCTACAATGAGCAGTTCTTC. Encoded protein: CASNPGGSYNEQFF.

The chain uses TRBV5-5 and TRBJ1-2, with D unresolved. Between the trimmed V and J ends, which lost 0 bases and 4 bases, there was a span of 16 bases. This CDR3 has 16 residues. Germline values: CDR1 SGHKS, CDR2 YYEKEE (reference sequence). The CDR3 bases are TGTGCCAGCAGCTTGGGGATGCGCTCCGCGGGCTATGGCTACACCTTC. Translated, it gives CASSLGMRSAGYGYTF.

With respect to this clone: The same CDR3 is also encoded by other DNA sequences in this sample. The J gene is TRBJ1-3, the V gene TRBV7-2; D call uncertain. CDR1 SGHTA and CDR2 FQGNSA come from the germline V gene. V lost 2 bases and J 1 base, leaving 0 bases between the germline ends. This CDR3 is 12 amino acids long. The CDR3 sequence is CASSLSGNTIYF. In DNA, the CDR3 is TGTGCCAGCAGCTTATCTGGAAACACCATATATTTT.

The chain is built from TRBV30 and TRBJ1-1, with D perhaps matching TRBD1 (5 bases). Germline CDR1 GTSNPN, CDR2 SVGIG (reference sequence). V lost 1 base to trimming and J lost 11 bases, with 8 bases between them. The CDR3 contains 10 residues. DNA for the CDR3: TGTGCCTGGAGTGCGGGGCTGGCTTTCTTT. Translation: CAWSAGLAFF.

The chain couples TRBV7-6 to TRBJ2-3; 11 positions match TRBD2. The ends lost 5 bases at V and 5 bases at J; junction bases unmatched: 15. The CDR3 spans 18 residues. Germline V lookup: CDR1 SGHVS, CDR2 FNYEAQ. CDR3 protein: CASSTRQGSGGAVDTQYF. CDR3 DNA: TGTGCCAGCAGCACCCGGCAGGGTAGCGGGGGGGCAGTAGATACGCAGTATTTT.

This clone appeared a few times. The chain has TRBV5-1 and TRBJ1-6; D unresolved. CDR1 SGHRS and CDR2 YFSETQ come from the germline V gene. Deletions cut 0 bases from V and 8 bases from J, with 18 bases between. The length of the CDR3 is 17 residues. CDR3 DNA sequence: TGCGCCAGCAGCTTGGCCGGGAGCAGAAAGTTTGATTCACCCCTCCACTTT. It translates to CASSLAGSRKFDSPLHF. The full variable domain, its missing parts supplied by reference TRBV5-1 and TRBJ1-6, is KAGVTQTPRYLIKTRGQQVTLSCSPISGHRSVSWYQQTPGQGLQFLFEYFSETQRNKGNFPGRFSGRQFSNSRSEMNVSTLELGDSALYLCASSLAGSRKFDSPLHFGNGTRLTVT.